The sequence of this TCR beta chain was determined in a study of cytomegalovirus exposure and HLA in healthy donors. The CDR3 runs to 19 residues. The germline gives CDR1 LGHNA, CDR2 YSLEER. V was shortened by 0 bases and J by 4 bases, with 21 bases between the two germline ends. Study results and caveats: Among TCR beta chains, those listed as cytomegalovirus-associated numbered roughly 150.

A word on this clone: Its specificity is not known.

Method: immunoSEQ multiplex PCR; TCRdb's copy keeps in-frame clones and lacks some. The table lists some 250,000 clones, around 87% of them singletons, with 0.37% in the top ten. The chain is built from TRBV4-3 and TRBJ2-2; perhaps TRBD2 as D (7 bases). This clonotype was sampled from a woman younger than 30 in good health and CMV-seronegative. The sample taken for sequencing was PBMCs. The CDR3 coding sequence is TGCGCCAGCAGCCAAGATATTTGGACGGGGGGCCTCCCCACCGGGGAGCTGTTTTTT. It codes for CASSQDIWTGGLPTGELFF.